A selection of T cell receptor beta chains follows, all from one sample in a study of T cell repertoires in ileal Crohn's disease. The method was immunoSEQ multiplex PCR; TCRdb's version includes in-frame clones alone and lacks a portion of them. The repertoire holds about 3,400 clones, with around nine tenths as singletons. The specimen sequenced was ileal tissue. The receptors here all came from an adult with Crohn's disease. Each CDR3 is given without its conserved first and last residue. Clone size is not always given. Where it is, it says once, few, many or a class for expanded clones.

j_call | clone_size | v_call | cdr3_aa
TRBJ2-5 | NA | TRBV29-1 | SVDESQETQY
TRBJ1-2 | NA | TRBV21-1 | ASPPPLGAKYGYT
TRBJ1-2 | NA | TRBV15 | ATSRDSLSGSGYGYT
TRBJ1-1 | once | TRBV19 | ASSIEVKNTEAF
TRBJ1-1 | NA | TRBV7-2 | ASSFRRGLRSEAF
TRBJ1-2 | NA | TRBV18 | ASSPGAGDGGYT
TRBJ2-5 | NA | TRBV18 | ASSPGQQETQY
TRBJ2-1 | NA | TRBV15 | ATSRSWTGKF
TRBJ2-2 | NA | TRBV27 | ASRVRQGNTGELF
TRBJ2-1 | NA | TRBV4-3 | ASSQDTRQGKGEQF
TRBJ1-4 | NA | TRBV27 | ASRWTASANEKLF
TRBJ2-2 | NA | TRBV6-4 | ASRLGNTGELF
TRBJ1-2 | NA | TRBV7-2 | ASSRTENRNGYT
TRBJ2-7 | NA | TRBV13 | ASSSPPTGDYEQY
TRBJ1-5 | NA | TRBV2 | GGGGNQPQH
TRBJ2-5 | NA | TRBV2 | ASMKSSQETQY
TRBJ2-2 | NA | TRBV28 | ASSQPGQGESGELF
TRBJ2-1 | NA | TRBV28 | ASSCYGRCSSYNEQF
TRBJ2-7 | few | TRBV19 | ASSLQGAGSYEQY
TRBJ1-1 | NA | TRBV7-2 | ASSLYQNTEAF
TRBJ2-1 | NA | TRBV11-2 | ASSWGTSGSNEQF
TRBJ2-2 | NA | TRBV7-9 | ASSPIPDTNTGELF
TRBJ1-1 | NA | TRBV19 | ASSIKTGTATEAF
TRBJ1-5 | NA | TRBV20-1 | SAKGNQPQH
TRBJ2-1 | NA | TRBV5-1 | ASSPVLAGEGEQF
TRBJ2-1 | NA | TRBV29-1 | SCQPGQGVREQF
TRBJ2-3 | NA | TRBV2 | ASSERTASTDTQY
TRBJ1-4 | NA | TRBV4-2 | ASSQTNRGPNEKLF
TRBJ1-1 | NA | TRBV2 | ASRPDPTEAF
TRBJ2-5 | once | TRBV7-2 | ASSLEGGLAGVSQY
TRBJ2-2 | NA | TRBV11-1 | ASSLASGRGDTGELF
TRBJ2-5 | NA | TRBV18 | ASSPRHKETQY
TRBJ2-2 | once | TRBV10-1 | ASSESRSSTGELF
TRBJ1-2 | NA | TRBV14 | ASSQGLDRAYGYT
TRBJ2-7 | NA | TRBV5-5 | ASTVARQGPYEQY
TRBJ1-2 | NA | TRBV7-9 | ASSLTGGVNGYT
TRBJ2-2 | NA | TRBV9 | ASSGAGGVDTGELF
TRBJ1-1 | NA | TRBV7-2 | ASSSQGGGTEAF
TRBJ2-2 | NA | TRBV6-5 | ASSYWASTGELF
TRBJ2-3 | NA | TRBV7-2 | ASSLDGGTLGDTQY
TRBJ2-3 | NA | TRBV6-4 | ASSAVTGSTDTQY
TRBJ2-7 | NA | TRBV9 | ASSSGKASYEQY
TRBJ1-2 | NA | TRBV5-1 | ASSTAANYGYT